What follows are 10 T cell receptor beta chains derived from one specimen sequenced in a study of beta chain features in type 1 diabetes. What these receptors recognize is not known. TCRB transcripts that were expressed got sequenced, as all of the isolated RNA had been reverse transcribed. The repertoire was sequenced with immunoSEQ multiplex PCR; TCRdb's copy has only in-frame clones and lacks some. Of 400,000 or so clones in the sample, over 9.5% are singletons; the top ten hold about 0.01%. Study results and caveats: Type 1 diabetes patients showed a moderate but significant shortening of TCRB CDR3s in all four CD4+ subsets.

The sample taken for sequencing was naive CD4+ T cells from blood. The receptors were gathered from a woman younger than 35 with type 1 diabetes.

This clone came up a few times. This chain uses TRBV2 with TRBJ2-1; no clear D gene. Germline CDR1 SNHLY, CDR2 FYNNEI. V was trimmed by 6 bases and J by 8 bases, leaving 5 bases between them. CDR3 length equals 10 residues. CDR3 nucleotides: TGTGCCAGCAGGGGCGATGAGCAGTTCTTC. Its translation: CASRGDEQFF.

There are a few counts of this clone. The chain couples TRBV15 to TRBJ2-4, with a tentative D call TRBD1 (5 bases). The V end lost 1 base, the J end lost 4 bases, and 11 bases lay between the germline ends. Germline values: CDR1 LNHNV, CDR2 YYDKDF (reference sequence). The CDR3 spans 15 residues. The chain's CDR3 is CATSRGEQVKNIQYF. The CDR3 DNA follows: TGTGCCACCAGCAGAGGGGAACAGGTGAAAAACATTCAGTACTTC.

This clone has a handful of counts. This chain links TRBV18 with TRBJ2-3, with 7 bases fitting TRBD1. The germline CDR1 and CDR2 sequences are KGHSH and LQKENI. This CDR3 spans 14 amino acids. V gave up 4 bases and J gave up 0 bases; unmatched junction bases: 1. Here the CDR3 DNA reads TGTGCCAGCTCACAGGGACAGAGCACAGATACGCAGTATTTT. Its protein is CASSQGQSTDTQYF.

CDR3 in amino acids: CASSQVAGRTQYF. The CDR3 DNA follows: TGTGCCAGCAGCCAAGTGGCGGGCCGGACCCAGTACTTC. The chain links TRBV14 to TRBJ2-5; the D gene is possibly TRBD2 (5 bases). The germline V gene encodes CDR1 SGHDN and CDR2 FVKESK. CDR3 size: 13 residues. V gave up 1 base and J gave up 7 bases, with 10 bases separating them.

This clone was observed a handful of times. The V gene is TRBV5-1, the J gene TRBJ2-1, with a weak D call TRBD2 (5 bases). CDR1 and CDR2 (germline): SGHRS, YFSETQ. Trimming shortened V by 3 bases and J by 5 bases, and 9 bases separated the two germline ends. The length of the CDR3 is 13 residues. CDR3 protein: CASSWSGNNEQFF. DNA for the CDR3: TGCGCCAGCAGCTGGAGCGGAAACAATGAGCAGTTCTTC.

This clone was observed a few times. V usage is TRBV30 and J usage is TRBJ2-1; 9 nucleotides line up with TRBD2. Trimming removed 3 bases from V and 12 bases from J; junction bases left unmatched: 12. CDR3 length: 14 residues. Germline CDR1 and CDR2: GTSNPN and SVGIG (reference sequence). CDR3 region: CAWRPLSGRRGQFF. The CDR3 nucleotides read TGTGCCTGGAGACCACTTAGCGGGAGACGGGGGCAGTTCTTC.

This clone has only a few counts. The rearrangement links TRBV19 to TRBJ2-5; D gene ambiguous. The V gene lost 4 bases and the J gene lost 5 bases, with 8 bases spanning the gap. The CDR3 loop spans 12 amino acids. Germline V gene sequence: CDR1 LNHDA, CDR2 SQIVND (reference sequence). The CDR3 bases are TGTGCCAGTAGTAGGAGAGAGGAGACCCAGTACTTC. Its translation is CASSRREETQYF.

The chain joins TRBV18 to TRBJ2-7; D remains ambiguous. This CDR3 comprises 12 residues. V was cut by 2 bases and J by 6 bases, with 8 bases left in between. Germline CDR1 is KGHSH and CDR2 is LQKENI. The chain's CDR3 is CASSPTAGEQYF. DNA of the CDR3: TGTGCCAGCTCACCAACAGCCGGCGAGCAGTACTTC.

This clone was observed a handful of times. This sequence joins TRBV7-3 and TRBJ2-3; 12 bases agree with TRBD2. V lost 5 bases to trimming and J lost 0 bases; unmatched junction nucleotides: 3. In germline, CDR1 is SGHTA, CDR2 FQGTGA. The CDR3 loop spans 16 amino acids. For the CDR3, the DNA is TGTGCCAGCAGCCCGGGGACTAGCGGGAGCACAGATACGCAGTATTTT. This translates into CASSPGTSGSTDTQYF.

The chain recombines TRBV30 with TRBJ2-7; TRBD2 might be the D (5 bases). Trimming shortened V by 0 bases and J by 3 bases, and 12 bases separated the two germline ends. Per the germline V gene, CDR1 is GTSNPN and CDR2 is SVGIG (reference sequence). There are 14 residues in the CDR3. CDR3 sequence reads: CAWSVLGQFYEQYF. For the CDR3, the DNA is TGTGCCTGGAGTGTACTAGGTCAGTTCTACGAGCAGTACTTC.